Listed here are 23 T cell receptor beta chains from one sample, sequenced in a study of cytomegalovirus exposure and HLA in healthy donors. Here immunoSEQ multiplex PCR was the method, and the copy in TCRdb shows in-frame clones only, minus some. Of 60,000 to 65,000 clones in the sample, 90% to 97% were seen once. Sequencing used PBMCs. The receptor source for this set is a woman younger than 35 in good health and CMV-seronegative.

The chain is built from TRBV6-1 and TRBJ2-1, with 12 bases identical to TRBD1. This CDR3 is built from 16 residues. CDR1 is MNHNS and CDR2 is SASEGT in the germline V gene. V shed 2 bases, J shed 7 bases, and the junction held 6 bases outside the gene matches. The CDR3 region is CASSELGTGGLNEQFF. The CDR3 nucleotides are TGTGCCAGCAGTGAACTCGGGACAGGGGGCCTAAATGAGCAGTTCTTC.

J is TRBJ1-1 and V is TRBV10-3; TRBD1 matches at 8 bases. CDR3 length: 15 amino acids. V dropped 4 bases and J dropped 3; count of bases not matched to a gene: 7. Germline assignment: CDR1 ENHRY and CDR2 SYGVKD. CDR3 sequence reads: CAISGTGPQYTEAFF. The CDR3 DNA is TGTGCCATCAGTGGGACAGGGCCCCAGTACACTGAAGCTTTCTTT.

The genes are TRBV11-2 and TRBJ2-7, with D possibly TRBD2 on 6 matching bases. Germline V gives CDR1 SGHAT, CDR2 FQNNGV. This CDR3 is built from 13 residues. With 1 base removed from V and 7 bases from J, the gap between germline ends came to 11 bases. CDR3 nucleotides: TGTGCCAGCAGCTTAGGGCGGGGACGGGAGCAGTACTTC. Translation gives CASSLGRGREQYF.

This clone was recorded once. This CDR3 is CATRLAEGGEQYF. The CDR3 DNA reads TGTGCCACCCGCCTAGCGGAGGGGGGGGAGCAGTACTTC. The chain couples TRBV15 to TRBJ2-7, with TRBD2 as a possible D gene (7 bases). Germline CDR1 LNHNV, CDR2 YYDKDF (reference sequence). This CDR3 has 13 amino acids. V was trimmed by 8 bases and J by 7 bases, leaving 18 bases between them.

V gene TRBV4-3 combines with J gene TRBJ2-5, with D tentatively TRBD1 (5 bases). Trimming stripped 1 base from V and 2 bases from J, with 8 bases between. This CDR3 has 14 amino acids. Germline V gene sequence: CDR1 LGHNA, CDR2 YSLEER. DNA of the CDR3: TGCGCCAGCAGCCAAGGCAGGGTACAAGAGACCCAGTACTTC. Residues: CASSQGRVQETQYF.

This clone appeared once. This chain joins TRBV7-2 and TRBJ1-5; no reliable D call. V lost 1 base and J lost 2, with 12 bases in between. The CDR3 is 16 amino acids. Germline V CDR1 and CDR2: SGHTA, FQGNSA. CDR3 in amino acids: CASSLVAGARNQPQHF. Here the CDR3 DNA reads TGTGCCAGCAGCTTAGTTGCCGGTGCTCGCAATCAGCCCCAGCATTTT.

CDR3 DNA sequence: TGTGCCAGCAGTTACTCGCGTAGCGGGATCTCCTACGAGCAGTACTTC. Protein product: CASSYSRSGISYEQYF. The chain combines TRBV6-5 with TRBJ2-7; the match to TRBD2 covers 8 bases. The CDR3 runs to 16 residues. Trimming at V came to 0 bases and at J to 0 bases, leaving 4 bases not matched to a gene. Germline V gene lookup returns CDR1 MNHEY and CDR2 SVGAGI.

The CDR3 is CASSGLTGYEQYF. The CDR3 DNA reads as TGTGCCAGCTCAGGCTTGACAGGCTACGAGCAGTACTTC. This chain links TRBV18 with TRBJ2-7; D is perhaps TRBD1 (6 bases). Between the trimmed V and J ends, which lost 5 bases and 3 bases, there was a span of 11 bases. This CDR3 contains 13 residues. CDR1 is KGHSH, CDR2 LQKENI, per germline.

The chain carries TRBV2 and TRBJ2-3, with a possible D match to TRBD2 (5 bases). Trimming took off 6 bases at V and 1 base at J, with 8 bases between the two ends. Germline V CDR1 and CDR2: SNHLY, FYNNEI. CDR3 length equals 13 residues. DNA for the CDR3: TGTGCCAGCAGGGACTCCCGCACAGATACGCAGTATTTT. This sequence encodes CASRDSRTDTQYF.

The genes are TRBV5-3 and TRBJ1-3, with D perhaps TRBD1 (5 bases). TRBV5-3 is assigned to the ORF class and has an uncertain function. This CDR3 region has 20 residues. V lost 0 bases and J lost 4, with 26 bases in between. CDR3 residues: CARSLAGREDRSPRGNTIYF. For the CDR3, the DNA is TGTGCCAGAAGCTTGGCTGGGAGGGAAGACAGATCCCCGAGGGGAAACACCATATATTTT.

The V gene is TRBV9, the J gene TRBJ2-5; 9 bases align to TRBD1. V was clipped by 3 bases and J by 5 bases; unmatched bases: 5. CDR1 is SGDLS and CDR2 is YYNGEE in the germline V gene. CDR3 length equals 14 residues. The DNA of the CDR3 is TGTGCCAGCAGCGCGACAGGGGGTGGGGAGACCCAGTACTTC. Translated: CASSATGGGETQYF.

The chain uses TRBV7-2 and TRBJ2-5; D is uncertain. V was cut by 3 bases and J by 5 bases, with 4 bases left in between. This CDR3 is 11 amino acids long. Per the germline V gene, CDR1 is SGHTA and CDR2 is FQGNSA. The CDR3 region has the DNA TGTGCCAGCAGCTTCGGGGAGACCCAGTACTTC. This sequence encodes CASSFGETQYF.

The chain employs TRBV27 and TRBJ2-1; possibly TRBD1 for D (6 bases). Germline V gene lookup returns CDR1 MNHEY and CDR2 SMNVEV (reference sequence). CDR3 size: 15 residues. V shed 5 bases and J shed 10 bases, with 21 bases lying between them. This CDR3 is CASSLRGKGPGEQFF. The CDR3 DNA sequence: TGTGCCAGCAGTCTCAGGGGTAAGGGACCGGGGGAGCAGTTCTTC.

The rearrangement joins TRBV18 to TRBJ2-1, with TRBD2 identical over 8 bases. Germline CDR1 reads KGHSH; CDR2 reads LQKENI. V lost 3 bases, J lost 9 bases, and 10 bases stayed unmatched. The CDR3 runs 15 residues. CDR3 nucleotides: TGTGCCAGCTCACCGGCAGCCCCGGGGGGGAGTGAGCAGTTCTTC. Its protein is CASSPAAPGGSEQFF.

J is TRBJ1-1 and V is TRBV7-9; 7 bases are a match to TRBD1. Germline assignment: CDR1 SEHNR and CDR2 FQNEAQ (reference sequence). The V gene end was trimmed by 1 base and the J gene end by 1 base; junction bases not matched to a gene: 9. CDR3 size: 17 residues. CDR3 DNA: TGTGCCAGCAGCTTAGGGATACGGACAGGCCAGAACACTGAAGCTTTCTTT. It encodes CASSLGIRTGQNTEAFF.

The CDR3 is CASSPPRREGYQETQYF. CDR3 sequence (DNA): TGTGCCAGCAGCCCCCCGCGGCGGGAGGGGTACCAAGAGACCCAGTACTTC. The V gene is TRBV7-2, the J gene TRBJ2-5; 9 bases fit TRBD2. Per the germline V gene, CDR1 is SGHTA and CDR2 is FQGNSA. The V and J ends lost 5 bases and 0 bases, in that order; junction bases with no gene match: 10. The CDR3 runs to 17 residues.

The chain joins TRBV18 to TRBJ2-5; TRBD1 aligns across 9 bases. After removal of 3 bases from V and 4 bases from J, the junction contained 3 bases not matched to a gene. Per the germline V gene, CDR1 is KGHSH and CDR2 is LQKENI. The CDR3 consists of 14 residues. CDR3 loop: CASSPGQGGETQYF. CDR3 nucleotides: TGTGCCAGCTCACCGGGACAGGGCGGAGAGACCCAGTACTTC.

V gene TRBV9 combines with J gene TRBJ2-7; maybe TRBD1 (6 bases). Germline CDR1 reads SGDLS; CDR2 reads YYNGEE. The CDR3 totals 15 residues. Between the trimmed V and J ends, which lost 2 bases and 7 bases, there was a span of 19 bases. The CDR3 here is CASSVSDRSPTEQYF. In DNA, the CDR3 is TGTGCCAGCAGCGTTTCGGACAGAAGCCCTACGGAGCAGTACTTC.

The rearrangement uses TRBV9 and TRBJ1-3; TRBD1 matches 7 bases. V shed 0 bases and J 0 bases; nucleotides not matched to a gene: 3. Germline CDR1 reads SGDLS; CDR2 reads YYNGEE. This CDR3 is 16 amino acids long. The CDR3 protein is CASSVVGQSSGNTIYF. Here the CDR3 DNA reads TGTGCCAGCAGCGTAGTGGGACAGAGCTCTGGAAACACCATATATTTT.

The chain is built from TRBV25-1 and TRBJ1-1, with D hard to call. V was cut by 3 bases and J by 5 bases, with 4 bases left in between. CDR3 length equals 11 residues. Germline CDR1 MGHDK, CDR2 SYGVNS. The CDR3 nucleotides read TGTGCCAGCAGTGACAGGACTGAAGCTTTCTTT. It is translated as CASSDRTEAFF.

The V gene is TRBV5-4, the J gene TRBJ1-1; D perhaps matches TRBD1 (6 bases). CDR1 SGHNT and CDR2 YYREEE come from the germline V gene (reference sequence). Trimming took 4 bases from V and 0 from J, leaving 10 bases between them. The CDR3 has 14 amino acids. CDR3 coding DNA: TGTGCCAGCAGCCAGGACAGACTGAACACTGAAGCTTTCTTT. It codes for CASSQDRLNTEAFF.

The CDR3 DNA is TGTGCCAGCAGCTTAAGCCAGGGGTACGAGCAGTACTTC. This encodes CASSLSQGYEQYF. The chain joins TRBV7-9 to TRBJ2-7, with D possibly TRBD1 on 6 matching bases. The V gene lost 2 bases and the J gene lost 4 bases, with 9 bases spanning the gap. Looked up from germline, CDR1 is SEHNR and CDR2 is FQNEAQ (reference sequence). The length of the CDR3 is 13 residues.

The rearrangement joins TRBV27 to TRBJ1-5; D is uncertain. Germline-derived CDR1 and CDR2 are MNHEY and SMNVEV (reference sequence). Trimming removed 6 bases at V and 8 bases at J, with 11 bases between. This CDR3 is 12 amino acids long. CDR3 nucleotide sequence: TGTGCCAGCAGAAAACAGTCGGAGCCCCAGCATTTT. Amino acids: CASRKQSEPQHF.